This TCR beta chain was identified in a study of blood T cell repertoires in COVID-19. On the study more broadly: Italy, Spain and the United States were the sources of the convalescent and acute COVID-19 samples. T cells, B-cell-depleted T cells, or PBMCs supplied cDNA or gDNA.

Looked up from germline, CDR1 is SGHVS and CDR2 is FQNEAQ. The V segment lost 7 bases and the J segment 8 bases; nucleotides outside the gene matches: 10. The CDR3 covers 14 residues. As originally analysed: Using reference gene primer amplification, nucleated cell counts were estimated. Assay used: immunoSEQ multiplex PCR; TCRdb lists only in-frame clones, some missing. V and J calls and clone size are as listed in that table; D and trimming were resolved from the DNA. The data hold approximately 140,000 clones, with more than 75% observed a single time. The sequenced material came from peripheral blood. The genes are TRBV7-8 and TRBJ1-4; 7 bases align to TRBD1. The source is a man at least 80 years old with acute or convalescent COVID-19. The CDR3 region has the DNA TGTGCCAGCACTAAAACAGGGGTTCGGGAAAAACTGTTTTTT. It specifies CASTKTGVREKLFF.